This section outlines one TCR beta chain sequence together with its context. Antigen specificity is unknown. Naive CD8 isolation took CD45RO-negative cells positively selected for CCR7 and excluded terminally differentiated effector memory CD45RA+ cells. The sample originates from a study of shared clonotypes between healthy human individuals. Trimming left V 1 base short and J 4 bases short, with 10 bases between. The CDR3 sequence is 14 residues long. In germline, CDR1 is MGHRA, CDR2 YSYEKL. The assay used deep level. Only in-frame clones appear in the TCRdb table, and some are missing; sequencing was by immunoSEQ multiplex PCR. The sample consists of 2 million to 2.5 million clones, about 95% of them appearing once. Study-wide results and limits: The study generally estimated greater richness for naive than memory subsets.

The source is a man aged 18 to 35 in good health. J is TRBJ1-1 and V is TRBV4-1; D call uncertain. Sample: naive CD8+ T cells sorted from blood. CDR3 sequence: CASSQVLGLTEAFF. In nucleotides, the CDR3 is TGCGCCAGCAGCCAAGTTCTAGGTCTCACTGAAGCTTTCTTT.